This passage covers 18 T cell receptor beta chains from one sample sequenced in a study of control samples from healthy donors and cancer patients. Assay used: immunoSEQ multiplex PCR; TCRdb lists only in-frame clones, some missing. The sample lists 150,000 to 200,000 clones, 91% seen once, with about 1.4% in the top ten. Specimen: blood. These receptors were collected from a woman in her twenties or thirties in good health.

The chain is built from TRBV30 and TRBJ1-5; D is unresolved. The V end lost 3 bases, the J end lost 2 bases, and 5 bases lay between the germline ends. The CDR3 has 12 amino acids. Germline lookup yields CDR1 GTSNPN and CDR2 SVGIG (reference sequence). CDR3 DNA: TGTGCCTGGAGCGCGGGCAATCAGCCCCAGCATTTT. Amino acids: CAWSAGNQPQHF.

This chain links TRBV24-1 with TRBJ2-1, with TRBD1 matching 8 bases. The CDR3 length is 15 residues. Germline V lookup: CDR1 KGHDR, CDR2 SFDVKD. V shed 7 bases and J 4 bases; nucleotides not matched to a gene: 8. The CDR3 protein is CATSPTGGNYNEQFF. CDR3 sequence (DNA): TGTGCCACCAGCCCTACAGGGGGGAATTACAATGAGCAGTTCTTC.

This chain connects TRBV2 to TRBJ2-7; TRBD2 aligns across 11 bases. The V segment lost 2 bases and the J segment 4 bases; nucleotides outside the gene matches: 4. The germline V gene encodes CDR1 SNHLY and CDR2 FYNNEI. There are 15 residues in the CDR3. As DNA, the CDR3 is TGTGCCAGCAGTGAAATTAGCGGGGGGGCGTACGAGCAGTACTTC. Translation: CASSEISGGAYEQYF.

V is TRBV28 and J is TRBJ1-6; maybe TRBD1 (5 bases). V was trimmed by 5 bases and J by 10 bases, leaving 15 bases between them. CDR1 MDHEN and CDR2 SYDVKM come from the germline V gene. The CDR3 is made up of 14 amino acids. The CDR3 sequence is CASSGGILGSPLHF. The CDR3, as DNA: TGTGCCAGCAGTGGGGGGATACTGGGCTCACCCCTCCACTTT.

The gene calls are TRBV6-5 and TRBJ2-7; 8 bases agree with TRBD1. Germline V CDR1 and CDR2: MNHEY, SVGAGI. Trimming removed 2 bases from V and 2 bases from J; junction bases left unmatched: 2. The CDR3 covers 14 residues. Here the CDR3 reads CASSYGGQAYEQYF. The CDR3 DNA sequence: TGTGCCAGCAGTTACGGGGGACAGGCCTACGAGCAGTACTTC.

The chain has TRBV7-8 and TRBJ1-4; TRBD1 might be the D (6 bases). The germline V gene has CDR1 SGHVS and CDR2 FQNEAQ. V shed 5 bases and J shed 3 bases, with 10 bases lying between them. The CDR3 has 14 amino acids. The CDR3 sequence is CASSTTGPNEKLFF. The CDR3 bases are TGTGCCAGCAGCACAACAGGGCCTAATGAAAAACTGTTTTTT.

This chain uses TRBV10-3 with TRBJ1-6, with D perhaps TRBD1 (5 bases). From germline, CDR1 is ENHRY and CDR2 SYGVKD. Trimming stripped 2 bases from V and 1 base from J, with 6 bases between. There are 15 residues in the CDR3. The CDR3 DNA reads TGTGCCATCAGTGAGGGGGGTTCCTATAATTCACCCCTCCACTTT. Its translation is CAISEGGSYNSPLHF.

The rearrangement uses TRBV7-9 and TRBJ1-2, with TRBD1 identical over 8 bases. CDR3 size: 13 residues. The V gene's germline CDR1 is SEHNR and CDR2 FQNEAQ (reference sequence). V was pared by 5 bases and J by 4 bases, with 3 bases of the junction left unmatched. CDR3 sequence: CASSRDRTYGYTF. The CDR3 DNA reads as TGTGCCAGCAGCCGGGACAGGACCTATGGCTACACCTTC.

The gene calls are TRBV29-1 and TRBJ1-1, with D perhaps matching TRBD1 (5 bases). Trimming pared 2 bases from V and 3 bases from J, leaving 10 bases between. This CDR3 is built from 13 residues. Germline values: CDR1 SQVTM, CDR2 ANQGSEA. CDR3 amino acids: CSVESQGHTEAFF. CDR3 coding DNA: TGCAGCGTTGAAAGCCAGGGACACACTGAAGCTTTCTTT.

V and J are TRBV3-1 (or the pseudogene TRBV3-2) and TRBJ2-1; 11 nucleotides line up with TRBD2. CDR3 length: 16 amino acids. V lost 4 bases and J lost 8; bases outside the gene matches: 10. Looked up from germline, CDR1 is LGHDT and CDR2 is YNNKEL (reference sequence). The CDR3 region is CASSPGGSGGAYEQFF. CDR3 bases: TGTGCCAGCAGCCCCGGGGGTAGCGGGGGGGCCTATGAGCAGTTCTTC.

On this clone itself: Germline and junction disagree at one end, which may indicate a read error. The V call is TRBV9, the J call TRBJ2-1; D possibly corresponds to TRBD2 (5 bases). The CDR3 consists of 15 residues. The V gene's germline CDR1 is SGDLS and CDR2 YYNGEE. CDR3 DNA sequence: TGTGCCAGCAGCGTAGCTAGCCTCTCCTGCAATGAGCAGTTCTTC. It yields the protein CASSVASLSCNEQFF.

As to this clone: Other DNA variants within this sample encode the same CDR3. The V call is TRBV18, the J call TRBJ2-7; possible D gene TRBD1, 6 bases. The germline V and J ends were trimmed by 3 bases and 2 bases, with 8 bases remaining between them. This CDR3 has 13 amino acids. The germline V gene has CDR1 KGHSH and CDR2 LQKENI. This CDR3 is CASSPGQTYEQYF. The DNA for the CDR3 is TGTGCCAGCTCACCCGGACAGACCTACGAGCAGTACTTC.

In this sample, this clone turned up a few times. The chain links TRBV3-1 (or the pseudogene TRBV3-2) to TRBJ2-7, with D perhaps TRBD1 or TRBD2 (6 bases each). V lost 2 bases to trimming and J lost 0 bases, with 14 bases between them. The germline V gene encodes CDR1 LGHDT and CDR2 YNNKEL (reference sequence). CDR3 length equals 16 residues. This CDR3 reads CASSQSGTGASYEQYF. The DNA for the CDR3 is TGTGCCAGCAGCCAATCTGGAACGGGGGCCTCCTACGAGCAGTACTTC.

The rearrangement links TRBV11-3 to TRBJ2-3, with 12 positions matching TRBD1. CDR1 and CDR2 from the germline V gene are SGHNT and YENEEA. The junction had 7 bases not matched to a gene; V was cut back by 5 bases and J by 1 base. The CDR3 spans 17 residues. CDR3 amino acids: CASSLGTGGAGTDTQYF. In DNA form, the CDR3 reads TGTGCCAGCAGCCTCGGGACAGGGGGCGCCGGCACAGATACGCAGTATTTT.

The chain has TRBV5-8 and TRBJ2-5, with TRBD2 matching over 11 bases. The trim removed 0 bases at V and 3 bases at J, leaving 1 base unmatched. Germline lookup yields CDR1 SGHTS and CDR2 YDEGEE. There are 15 residues in the CDR3. This CDR3 reads CASSLGLAGKETQYF. The CDR3 nucleotides read TGTGCCAGCAGCTTGGGACTAGCGGGGAAAGAGACCCAGTACTTC.

The J gene is TRBJ2-7, the V gene TRBV11-1; D ambiguous. Germline lookup yields CDR1 SGHAT and CDR2 FQDESV (reference sequence). The V end was cut by 0 bases, the J end by 4 bases, with 10 bases between. CDR3 size: 14 residues. In DNA, the CDR3 is TGTGCCAGCAGCTTAGCGTGGCAACTTTACGAGCAGTACTTC. Its protein product is CASSLAWQLYEQYF.

In nucleotides, the CDR3 is TGTGCCAGCAGCTTGCCCCTGACTAGCGGGGGATACAATGAGCAGTTCTTC. It specifies CASSLPLTSGGYNEQFF. J is TRBJ2-1 and V is TRBV5-4; 12 nucleotides match TRBD2. The CDR3 totals 17 residues. Trimming removed 1 base from V and 4 bases from J; junction bases left unmatched: 6. Germline CDR1 is SGHNT and CDR2 is YYREEE (reference sequence).

J is TRBJ2-7 and V is TRBV20-1; D gene ambiguous. Germline-derived CDR1 and CDR2 are DFQATT and SNEGSKA (reference sequence). This CDR3 spans 11 amino acids. V lost 3 bases and J 4 bases, leaving 7 bases between the germline ends. CDR3 in amino acids: CSARGYYEQYF. The DNA for the CDR3 is TGCAGTGCTAGGGGCTATTACGAGCAGTACTTC.